This TCR beta chain came from a study of blood T cell repertoires in COVID-19. The table lists this clone with a count of one. Per germline, CDR1 SGHRS and CDR2 YFSETQ. There are 14 residues in the CDR3. Trimming at V came to 4 bases and at J to 0 bases, leaving 3 bases not matched to a gene. Authors' methods: Amplification from reference gene primers served as the basis for estimated nucleated cell counts. Profiling relied on immunoSEQ multiplex PCR, and the TCRdb table lists in-frame clones only, not all of them. From that table come the V and J calls and clone size; the DNA was used to work out D and trimming. The data hold 200,000 to 250,000 clones, with 86% observed a single time.

This receptor was identified in a woman between 45 and 60 years old with COVID-19, enrolled during active disease. The sample consisted of peripheral blood. This chain uses TRBV5-1 with TRBJ2-7; TRBD1 matches 8 bases. The chain's CDR3 is CASSQTGASYEQYF. CDR3 nucleotide sequence: TGCGCCAGCAGCCAGACAGGGGCCTCCTACGAGCAGTACTTC.